This passage covers 4 T cell receptor beta chains from one sample sequenced in a study of response to subunit inactivated influenza vaccine. TCRdb reprocessed the RT-PCR reads with MiXCR, giving one entry per CDR3 protein. Among under 800,000 distinct CDR3 sequences listed, about 14% were seen once. Sequencing used PBMCs from blood, obtained less than 15 days before vaccination. The receptors were gathered from a man aged 45-60 years who received an inactivated influenza vaccine.

The chain couples TRBV18 to TRBJ1-4, with TRBD1 matching over 11 bases. V dropped 6 bases and J dropped 8; count of bases not matched to a gene: 8. Germline loops: CDR1 KGHSH, CDR2 LQKENI. This CDR3 is built from 15 residues. In DNA form, the CDR3 reads TGTGCCAGCTCGCCTACGGACAGGGGGCGAGAAAAACTGTTTTTT. Its protein product is CASSPTDRGREKLFF. The variable domain in full, with the rest retrieved from reference TRBV18 and TRBJ1-4, is NAGVMQNPRHLVRRRGQEARLRCSPMKGHSHVYWYRQLPEEGLKFMVYLQKENIIDESGMPKERFSAEFPKEGPSILRIQQVVRGDSAAYFCASSPTDRGREKLFFGSGTQLSVL.

The chain couples TRBV29-1 to TRBJ2-7; TRBD1 matches at 8 bases. V was clipped by 2 bases and J by 0 bases; unmatched bases: 3. Germline loops: CDR1 SQVTM, CDR2 ANQGSEA. The CDR3 loop spans 14 amino acids. The CDR3 nucleotides read TGCAGCGTTGAACTCACAGGGGGCTCCTACGAGCAGTACTTC. Translation gives CSVELTGGSYEQYF.

Ten or more counts support this clonotype. This chain links TRBV20-1 with TRBJ2-3, with unresolved D. Germline V gene lookup returns CDR1 DFQATT and CDR2 SNEGSKA (reference sequence). This CDR3 is built from 12 residues. V lost 4 bases and J lost 5, with 10 bases in between. In DNA form, the CDR3 reads TGCAGTGCTACGGACGGAAGAGATACGCAGTATTTT. This encodes CSATDGRDTQYF.

This clonotype was recorded a few times. The chain carries TRBV11-2 and TRBJ2-7, with D possibly being TRBD2 (5 bases). CDR3 size: 17 residues. V was shortened by 1 base and J by 0 bases, with 16 bases between the two germline ends. Germline V gene lookup returns CDR1 SGHAT and CDR2 FQNNGV. This chain's CDR3 is CASSLGAGGSVSYEQYF. The CDR3, as DNA: TGTGCCAGCAGCTTAGGGGCAGGAGGCAGCGTCTCCTACGAGCAGTACTTC.